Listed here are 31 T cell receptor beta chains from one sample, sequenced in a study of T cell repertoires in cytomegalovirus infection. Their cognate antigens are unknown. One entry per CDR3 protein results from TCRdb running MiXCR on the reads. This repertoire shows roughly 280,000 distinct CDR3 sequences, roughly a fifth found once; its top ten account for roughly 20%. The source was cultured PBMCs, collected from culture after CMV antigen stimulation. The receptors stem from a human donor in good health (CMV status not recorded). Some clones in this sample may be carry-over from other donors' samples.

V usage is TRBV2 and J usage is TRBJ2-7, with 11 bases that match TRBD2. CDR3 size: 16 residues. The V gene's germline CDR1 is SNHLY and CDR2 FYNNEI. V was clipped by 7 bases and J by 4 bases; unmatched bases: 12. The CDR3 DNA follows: TGTGCCAGCACCGGAGAGGTGACTAGCGGGATTTACGAGCAGTACTTC. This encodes CASTGEVTSGIYEQYF.

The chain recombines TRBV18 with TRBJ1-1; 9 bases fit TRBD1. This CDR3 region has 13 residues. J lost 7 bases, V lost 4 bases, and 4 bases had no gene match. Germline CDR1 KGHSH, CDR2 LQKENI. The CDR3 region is CASSLRTGDEAFF. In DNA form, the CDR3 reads TGTGCCAGCTCACTACGGACAGGGGATGAAGCTTTCTTT.

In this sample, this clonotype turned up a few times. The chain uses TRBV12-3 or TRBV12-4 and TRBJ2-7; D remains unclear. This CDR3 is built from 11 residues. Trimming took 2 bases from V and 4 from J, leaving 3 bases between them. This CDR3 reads CASSLKYEQYF. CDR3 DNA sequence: TGTGCCAGCAGTTTAAAATACGAGCAGTACTTC.

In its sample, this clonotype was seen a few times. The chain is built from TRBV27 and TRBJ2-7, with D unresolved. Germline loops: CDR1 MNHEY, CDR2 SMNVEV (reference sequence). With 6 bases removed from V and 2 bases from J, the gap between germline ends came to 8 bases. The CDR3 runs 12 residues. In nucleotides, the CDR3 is TGTGCCAGCAGGTCGACCCCCTACGAGCAGTACTTC. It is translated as CASRSTPYEQYF.

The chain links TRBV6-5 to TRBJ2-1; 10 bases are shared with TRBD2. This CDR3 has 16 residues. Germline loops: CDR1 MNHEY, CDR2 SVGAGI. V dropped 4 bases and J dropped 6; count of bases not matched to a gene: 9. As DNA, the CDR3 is TGTGCCAGCAGTTCGGGGCTAGCGGGAGTAGCCAATGAGCAGTTCTTC. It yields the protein CASSSGLAGVANEQFF.

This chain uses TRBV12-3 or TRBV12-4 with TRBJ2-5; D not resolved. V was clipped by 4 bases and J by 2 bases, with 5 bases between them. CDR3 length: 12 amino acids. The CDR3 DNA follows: TGTGCCAGCAGTTGGAGTCAAGAGACCCAGTACTTC. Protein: CASSWSQETQYF.

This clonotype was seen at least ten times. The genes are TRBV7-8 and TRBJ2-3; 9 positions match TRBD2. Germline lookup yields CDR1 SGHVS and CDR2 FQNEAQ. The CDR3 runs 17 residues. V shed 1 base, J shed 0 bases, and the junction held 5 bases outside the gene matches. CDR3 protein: CASSLEASGTSTDTQYF. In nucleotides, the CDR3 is TGTGCCAGCAGCTTAGAGGCTAGCGGGACTAGCACAGATACGCAGTATTTT.

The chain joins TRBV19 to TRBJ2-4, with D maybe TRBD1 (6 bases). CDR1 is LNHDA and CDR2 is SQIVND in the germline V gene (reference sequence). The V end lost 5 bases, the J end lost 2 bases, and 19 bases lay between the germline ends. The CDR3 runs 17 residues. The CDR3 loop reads CASSVQTGSQTKNIQYF. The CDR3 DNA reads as TGTGCCAGTAGTGTTCAAACAGGGTCTCAAACCAAAAACATTCAGTACTTC.

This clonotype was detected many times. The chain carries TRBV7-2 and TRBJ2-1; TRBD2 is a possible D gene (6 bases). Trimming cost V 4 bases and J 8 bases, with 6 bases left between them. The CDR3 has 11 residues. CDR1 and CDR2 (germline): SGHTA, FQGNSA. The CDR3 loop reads CASSSGDEQFF. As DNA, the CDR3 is TGTGCCAGCAGCTCGGGGGATGAGCAGTTCTTC.

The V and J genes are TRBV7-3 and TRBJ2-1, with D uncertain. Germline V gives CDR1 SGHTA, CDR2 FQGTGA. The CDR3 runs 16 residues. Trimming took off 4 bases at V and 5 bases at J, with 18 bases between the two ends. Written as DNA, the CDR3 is TGTGCCAGCAGCTCCTATTTAAAAGGTCGTAACAATGAGCAGTTCTTC. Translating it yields CASSSYLKGRNNEQFF.

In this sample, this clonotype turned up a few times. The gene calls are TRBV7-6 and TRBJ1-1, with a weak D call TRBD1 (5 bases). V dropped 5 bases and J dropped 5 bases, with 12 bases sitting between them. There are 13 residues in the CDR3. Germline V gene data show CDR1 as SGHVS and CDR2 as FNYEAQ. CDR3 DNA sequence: TGTGCCAGCAGCAAAGGGGTAGGAACTGAAGCTTTCTTT. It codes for CASSKGVGTEAFF. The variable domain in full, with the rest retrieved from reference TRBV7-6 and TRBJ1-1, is GAGVSQSPRYKVTKRGQDVALRCDPISGHVSLYWYRQALGQGPEFLTYFNYEAQQDKSGLPNDRFSAERPEGSISTLTIQRTEQRDSAMYRCASSKGVGTEAFFGQGTRLTVV.

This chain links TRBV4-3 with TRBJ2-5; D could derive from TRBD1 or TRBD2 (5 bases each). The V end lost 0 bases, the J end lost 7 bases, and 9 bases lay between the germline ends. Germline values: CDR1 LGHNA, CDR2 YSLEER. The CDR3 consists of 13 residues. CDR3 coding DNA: TGCGCCAGCAGCCAAGACAAGGGACGGACCCAGTACTTC. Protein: CASSQDKGRTQYF.

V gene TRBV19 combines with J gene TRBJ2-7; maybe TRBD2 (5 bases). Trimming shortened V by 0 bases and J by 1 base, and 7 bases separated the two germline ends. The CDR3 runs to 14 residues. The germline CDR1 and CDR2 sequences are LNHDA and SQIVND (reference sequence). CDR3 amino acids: CASSIDPGSYEQYF. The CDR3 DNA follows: TGTGCCAGTAGTATAGACCCGGGATCCTACGAGCAGTACTTC.

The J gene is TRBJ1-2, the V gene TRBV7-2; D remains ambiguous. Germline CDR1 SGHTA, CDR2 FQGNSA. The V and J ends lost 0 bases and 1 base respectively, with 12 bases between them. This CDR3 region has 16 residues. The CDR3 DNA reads TGTGCCAGCAGCTTAGCGTATCGGGGAGTTAACTATGGCTACACCTTC. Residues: CASSLAYRGVNYGYTF.

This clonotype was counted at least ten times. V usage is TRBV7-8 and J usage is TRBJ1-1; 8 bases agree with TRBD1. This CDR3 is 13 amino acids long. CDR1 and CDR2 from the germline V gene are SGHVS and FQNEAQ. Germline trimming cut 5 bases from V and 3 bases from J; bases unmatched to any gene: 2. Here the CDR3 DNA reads TGTGCCAGCAGCCAGACAGGGGACACTGAAGCTTTCTTT. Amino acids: CASSQTGDTEAFF.

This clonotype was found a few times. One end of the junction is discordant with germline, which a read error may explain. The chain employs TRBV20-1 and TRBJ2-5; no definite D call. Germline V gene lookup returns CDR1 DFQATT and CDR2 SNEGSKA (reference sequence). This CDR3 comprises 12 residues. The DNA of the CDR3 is TGCAGTGCAAGAGGCGGTCGGGAGACCCAGTACTTC. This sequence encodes CSARGGRETQYF.

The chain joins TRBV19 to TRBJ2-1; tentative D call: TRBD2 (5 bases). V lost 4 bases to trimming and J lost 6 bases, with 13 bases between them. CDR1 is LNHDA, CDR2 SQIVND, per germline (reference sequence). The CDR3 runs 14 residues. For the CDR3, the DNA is TGTGCCAGTAGTACTACTAGGCGCGGCAATGAGCAGTTCTTC. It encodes CASSTTRRGNEQFF.

This CDR3 is CASRGSAQSYNEQFF. The CDR3 DNA sequence: TGTGCCAGCAGAGGTAGCGCACAGTCCTACAATGAGCAGTTCTTC. V and J are TRBV7-2 and TRBJ2-1, with D perhaps matching TRBD2 (5 bases). Germline V lookup: CDR1 SGHTA, CDR2 FQGNSA. Trimming took off 6 bases at V and 1 base at J, with 13 bases between the two ends. The length of the CDR3 is 15 residues.

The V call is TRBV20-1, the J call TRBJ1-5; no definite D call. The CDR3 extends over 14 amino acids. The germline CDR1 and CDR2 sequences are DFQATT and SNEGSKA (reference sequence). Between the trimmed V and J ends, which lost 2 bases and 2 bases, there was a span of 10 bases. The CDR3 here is CSARRSWGNQPQHF. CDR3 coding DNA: TGCAGTGCTAGACGAAGTTGGGGCAATCAGCCCCAGCATTTT.

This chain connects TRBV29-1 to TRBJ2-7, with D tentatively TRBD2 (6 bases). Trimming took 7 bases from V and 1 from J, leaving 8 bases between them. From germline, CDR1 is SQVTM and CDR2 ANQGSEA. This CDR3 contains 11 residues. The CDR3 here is CSAAGSYEQYF. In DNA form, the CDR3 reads TGCAGCGCCGCGGGGTCCTACGAGCAGTACTTC.

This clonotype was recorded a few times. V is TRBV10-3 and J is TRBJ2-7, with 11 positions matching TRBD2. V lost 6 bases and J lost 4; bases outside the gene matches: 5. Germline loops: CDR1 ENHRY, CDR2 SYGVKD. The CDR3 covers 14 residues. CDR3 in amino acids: CAIRAGTSGYEQYF. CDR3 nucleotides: TGTGCCATCAGGGCCGGGACTAGCGGATACGAGCAGTACTTC.

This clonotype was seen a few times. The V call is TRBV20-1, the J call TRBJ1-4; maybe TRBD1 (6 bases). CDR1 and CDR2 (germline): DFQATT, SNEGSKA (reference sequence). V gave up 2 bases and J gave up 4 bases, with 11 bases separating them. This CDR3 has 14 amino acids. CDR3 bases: TGCAGTGCTAGATGGGGGGCCCATAATGAAAAACTGTTTTTT. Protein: CSARWGAHNEKLFF.

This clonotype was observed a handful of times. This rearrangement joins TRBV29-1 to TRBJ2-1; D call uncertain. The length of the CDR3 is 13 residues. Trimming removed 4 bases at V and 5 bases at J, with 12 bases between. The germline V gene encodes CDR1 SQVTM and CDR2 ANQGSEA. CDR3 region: CSVVPDAHNEQFF. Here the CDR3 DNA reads TGCAGCGTTGTACCGGACGCTCACAATGAGCAGTTCTTC.

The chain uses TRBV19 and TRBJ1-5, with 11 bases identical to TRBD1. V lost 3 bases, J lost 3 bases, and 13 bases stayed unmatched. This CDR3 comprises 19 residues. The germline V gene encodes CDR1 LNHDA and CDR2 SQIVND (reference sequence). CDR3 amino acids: CASSMGPGTGGIFNQPQHF. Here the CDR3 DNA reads TGTGCCAGTAGTATGGGTCCTGGGACAGGGGGAATATTCAATCAGCCCCAGCATTTT.

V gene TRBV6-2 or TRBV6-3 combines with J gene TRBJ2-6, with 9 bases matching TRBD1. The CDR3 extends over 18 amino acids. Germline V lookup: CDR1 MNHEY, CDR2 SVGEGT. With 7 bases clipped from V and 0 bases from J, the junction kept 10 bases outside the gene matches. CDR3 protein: CASKGDRVPLSGANVLTF. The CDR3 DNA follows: TGTGCCAGCAAGGGGGACAGGGTCCCTCTCTCTGGGGCCAACGTCCTGACTTTC.

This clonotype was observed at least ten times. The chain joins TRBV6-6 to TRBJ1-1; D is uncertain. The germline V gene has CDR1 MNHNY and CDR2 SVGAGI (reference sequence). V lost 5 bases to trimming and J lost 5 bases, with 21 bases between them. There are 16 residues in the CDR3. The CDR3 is CASSRFSRPGSTEAFF. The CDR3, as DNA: TGTGCCAGCAGTCGCTTTAGCCGCCCGGGCTCTACTGAAGCTTTCTTT.

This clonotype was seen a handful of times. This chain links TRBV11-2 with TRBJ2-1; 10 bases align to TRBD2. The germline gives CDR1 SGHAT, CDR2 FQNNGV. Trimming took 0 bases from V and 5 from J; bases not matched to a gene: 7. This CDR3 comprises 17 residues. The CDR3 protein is CASSLDRLAGVNNEQFF. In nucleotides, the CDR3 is TGTGCCAGCAGCTTAGATCGGCTAGCGGGAGTTAACAATGAGCAGTTCTTC.

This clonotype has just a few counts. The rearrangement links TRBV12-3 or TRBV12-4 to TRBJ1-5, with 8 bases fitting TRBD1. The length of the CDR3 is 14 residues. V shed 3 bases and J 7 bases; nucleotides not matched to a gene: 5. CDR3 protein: CASSLAAGGQPQHF. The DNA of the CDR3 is TGTGCCAGCAGTTTGGCGGCAGGGGGCCAGCCCCAGCATTTT.

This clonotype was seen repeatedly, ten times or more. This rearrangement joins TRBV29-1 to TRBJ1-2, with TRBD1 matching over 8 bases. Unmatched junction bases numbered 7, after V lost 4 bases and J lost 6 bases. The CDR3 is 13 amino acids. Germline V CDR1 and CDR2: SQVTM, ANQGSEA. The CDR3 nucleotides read TGCAGCGTTGGTAACCGACAGGGGAATGGCTACACCTTC. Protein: CSVGNRQGNGYTF.

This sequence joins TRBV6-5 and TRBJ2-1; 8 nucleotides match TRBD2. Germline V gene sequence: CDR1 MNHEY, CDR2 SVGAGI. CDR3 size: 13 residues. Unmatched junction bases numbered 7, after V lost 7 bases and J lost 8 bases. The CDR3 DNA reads TGTGCCAGCAAGCGGGAGAAGGTTTATGAGCAGTTCTTC. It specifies CASKREKVYEQFF.

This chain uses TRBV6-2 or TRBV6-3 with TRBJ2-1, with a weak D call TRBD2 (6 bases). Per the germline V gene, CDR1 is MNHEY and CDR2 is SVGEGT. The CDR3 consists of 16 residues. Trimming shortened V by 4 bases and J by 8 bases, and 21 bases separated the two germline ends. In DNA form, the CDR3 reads TGTGCCAGCAGTTGGCCTCTAGACCCCGGGGGAGATGAGCAGTTCTTC. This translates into CASSWPLDPGGDEQFF.